This TCR beta chain was sequenced for a study of blood T cell repertoires in COVID-19. Study-wide context: Donors in the United States, Italy and Spain gave samples during acute or convalescent COVID-19.

In assigning cohorts, the study relied on participant-reported clinical history. The protocol was immunoSEQ multiplex PCR, while the TCRdb copy is restricted to in-frame clones and leaves out a portion. The repertoire holds fewer than 400,000 clones, with 80% to 90% as singletons. The CDR3 spans 15 residues. V gave up 6 bases and J gave up 7 bases; unmatched junction bases: 10. The chain combines TRBV23-1 with TRBJ2-3; 10 positions match TRBD2. TRBV23-1 is an open reading frame whose function is uncertain. Sequencing was carried out using PBMCs or T cells enriched from blood (not recorded which). The clonotype comes from a man between 25 and 39 years old who had recovered from COVID-19. In nucleotides, the CDR3 is TGCGCCAGCAGACAAGCGGGGGGGCCCCAGAATACGCAGTATTTT. It encodes CASRQAGGPQNTQYF.